These 8 T cell receptor beta chains came from one sample sequenced in a study of metastatic and nonmetastatic thyroid tumors. MiXCR re-clonotyped the PCR reads for TCRdb. The sample lists about 13,000 clones, about 25% occurring once. Thyroid surgery had not been preceded by any treatment in any patient. The sample taken for sequencing was blood. Receptors were obtained from a female donor with papillary thyroid cancer or a benign thyroid nodule (not recorded which). Some clones in this sample may be carry-over from other donors' samples.

This clone was recorded at least ten times. The rearrangement uses TRBV29-1 and TRBJ1-1; D uncertain. V was shortened by 7 bases and J by 5 bases, with 17 bases between the two germline ends. CDR1 SQVTM and CDR2 ANQGSEA come from the germline V gene. CDR3 length: 13 amino acids. The chain's CDR3 is CSGLELGGTEAFF. The CDR3 DNA reads as TGCAGCGGATTAGAGCTCGGAGGGACTGAAGCTTTCTTT.

The chain recombines TRBV4-1 with TRBJ1-1; possible D gene TRBD1, 6 bases. The CDR3 spans 12 residues. V lost 3 bases, J lost 9 bases, and 11 bases lay in between. Germline V gene sequence: CDR1 MGHRA, CDR2 YSYEKL. The CDR3 DNA follows: TGCGCCAGCAGCCATGGAGGGGACAAAGCTTTCTTT. This gives the protein CASSHGGDKAFF.

This clone was seen at least ten times. V gene TRBV7-9 combines with J gene TRBJ2-1; TRBD2 matches at 8 bases. CDR3 length: 14 amino acids. Germline V gives CDR1 SEHNR, CDR2 FQNEAQ (reference sequence). V lost 5 bases to trimming and J lost 9 bases; unmatched junction nucleotides: 9. Here the CDR3 reads CASSLRAGGGEQFF. The CDR3 DNA follows: TGTGCCAGCAGCCTAAGGGCGGGGGGCGGTGAGCAGTTCTTC.

A word on this clone: A read error may be the cause here, since a much bigger clone is one base away. The gene calls are TRBV20-1 and TRBJ2-7, with D perhaps being TRBD1 or TRBD2 (5 bases each). Per the germline V gene, CDR1 is DFQATT and CDR2 is SNEGSKA (reference sequence). There are 12 residues in the CDR3. Trimming took 3 bases from V and 9 from J, leaving 15 bases between them. The CDR3 is CSASEGVGVQYF. The CDR3 bases are TGCAGTGCTAGTGAAGGGGTGGGGGTGCAGTACTTC.

The rearrangement uses TRBV7-8 and TRBJ1-2; D ambiguous. V was pared by 3 bases and J by 0 bases, with 14 bases between. The CDR3 length is 16 residues. From germline, CDR1 is SGHVS and CDR2 FQNEAQ. The chain's CDR3 is CASSFQWSWANYGYTF. The CDR3 DNA sequence: TGTGCCAGCAGCTTCCAGTGGAGTTGGGCTAACTATGGCTACACCTTC.

This clone showed up many times. The V gene is TRBV3-1, the J gene TRBJ1-3; D not certain. The germline CDR1 and CDR2 sequences are LGHDT and YNNKEL (reference sequence). The length of the CDR3 is 15 residues. Trimming took 1 base from V and 5 from J, leaving 12 bases between them. CDR3 region: CASSQGPHSRNTIYF. The DNA of the CDR3 is TGTGCCAGCAGCCAAGGACCCCATTCTAGAAACACCATATATTTT.

This clone was seen at least ten times. The chain recombines TRBV11-2 with TRBJ2-3, with 11 nucleotides matching TRBD2. Germline trimming cut 0 bases from V and 7 bases from J; bases unmatched to any gene: 6. Germline-derived CDR1 and CDR2 are SGHAT and FQNNGV. This CDR3 region has 16 residues. CDR3 coding DNA: TGTGCCAGCAGCTTAGATATTAGCGGGGGGGCAAATACGCAGTATTTT. Protein sequence: CASSLDISGGANTQYF.

This clone was recorded many times. The chain uses TRBV18 and TRBJ2-7; 9 nucleotides align to TRBD1. Losses at the gene ends were 2 bases for V and 4 bases for J; bases not matched to a gene: 3. In germline, CDR1 is KGHSH, CDR2 LQKENI. This CDR3 comprises 14 residues. CDR3: CASSPNRGLYEQYF. In DNA form, the CDR3 reads TGTGCCAGCTCACCAAACAGGGGGCTGTACGAGCAGTACTTC.